Included here is one T cell receptor beta chain sequence, with context. The antigen this receptor binds is unknown. No quality values exist for individual bases; no much larger clone is one base distant. CD8 naive samples were CD45RO-negative cells positively selected for CCR7, giving a CD45RA+CCR7+ population that excluded TemRA cells. Donors were healthy HIV-negative adults with no recently reported acute infections or vaccinations. Only Caucasian adults living in Nashville, Tennessee, USA were represented among the donors. Blood was collected by leukapheresis, and PBMCs were isolated by Ficoll-Histopaque density gradient centrifugation and then cryopreserved in liquid nitrogen vapor phase. Analytical flow cytometry was used to check the purity and quantity of each magnetically sorted T cell population. Genomic DNA was isolated from each sorted fraction and quantified by UV absorbance on a Nanodrop 2000c.

Using the deep immunoSEQ assay, TCR CDR3 regions were amplified from genomic DNA by multiplex PCR. Genomic DNA extracted from each cell subset was distributed evenly over all wells of several immunoSEQ 96-well plates, and each plate served as one replicate. For sorted subsets, roughly 200 ng of genomic DNA, equivalent to some 30,000 T cell genomes, went into each replicate PCR. The purified libraries were quantified using a Qubit 3.0 fluorometer, sized with a Bioanalyzer 2100, and then quantified again using the KAPA Library Quantification kit. Every immunoSEQ 96-well plate was sequenced on a dedicated single-read 150-cycle Illumina NextSeq 550 flow cell. On the authors' methods: The immunoSEQ output contained only junctional sequences without quality scores, so filtering could not match that applied to full-length reads. To assign V/J genes and CDR3, sequences were annotated against IMGT germline references using PyIR, a Python wrapper for IgBLAST v1.9. Any read was removed if the V/J assignment was weak (E-value above 1e-6), the CDR3 was missing, or the read contained stop codons, out-of-frame junctions, or ambiguous translated residues. V3J clonotypes were defined by identical inferred V gene, J gene, and CDR3 amino acid sequence. Percentage overlap between repertoires was calculated by dividing the number of shared unique clonotypes by the size of the smaller repertoire. Repertoire richness was assessed with RTK rarefaction, the Chao1 estimator, and Recon v2.1 estimates of unobserved clonotypes. Generation probabilities were computed with OLGA for all TCRbeta clonotypes obtained by the gDNA method from several donors. TCRdb obtained this table from immuneACCESS and retained in-frame rearrangements with V and J assigned. These tables miss some clones; where compared with another copy, unresolved V genes account for less than half of the shortfall, and the remainder is unexplained. That table supplies the V and J calls and clone size; D and trimming were determined from the DNA. In all, the sample holds over 2,000,000 clones, and approximately 92% of those were seen once. The ten largest account for roughly 1.7% of the sample.

This sample stems from a study of shared clonotypes between healthy human individuals (dated by TCRdb to 2020 to 2022). At the level of the whole study: Three men and a couple of women, aged 18 to 49 years, made up the cohort. For each donor, CD4 naive and CD4 memory were each given three plates, CD8 naive was given two plates, and CD8 memory was given one plate. To estimate repertoire size and how much clonotype sharing occurs between individuals, the study deeply sequenced the blood TCR repertoires of 5 or 6 healthy adults. To increase sequencing depth and limit assay-specific biases, different laboratories used diverse techniques to prepare libraries and sequence TCR repertoires. Each donor's leukapheresis produced roughly between roughly 0.85 and 9.5 billion PBMCs.

Relative to germline, V is missing 3 bases and J is missing 8 bases, with 20 bases of the junction outside any gene match. As encoded in the germline V gene, CDR1 is SGDLS while CDR2 is YYNGEE. From its cysteine to its phenylalanine, the CDR3 spans 18 amino acids. Just the 54-base CDR3 DNA is kept, in frame starting at base 1. Points the paper makes about the study in general: Because the study included only a small number of donors, the genetic and exposure-history diversity represented was limited. Even with the large sequencing depth, rarefaction of the sorted-subset datasets indicated that sequencing was incomplete. Pairwise subsampling led to the expectation that sequencing depth would affect the degree of clonotype sharing among donors. Sharing across four donors was observed for roughly 5% of naive CD4, about 3.2% of naive CD8, around 2.5% of memory CD4, and roughly 0.4% of memory CD8 clonotypes. Compared with non-shared clonotypes, clonotypes shared by all four sorted-subset donors had higher generation probabilities. Estimated clonotype richness was generally larger for naive than for memory subsets. Only blood was sampled, and tissue TCR repertoires likely differ from those in blood.

Sequenced input: naive CD8+ T cells from PBMCs. Explained via the paper, the cell subset or site label denotes: CD45RA+CCR7+. The origin of this receptor is a man aged 18 to 30 in good health. Some clones in this sample may be carry-over from other donors' samples. This chain is built from TRBV9 and TRBJ2-1; a stretch of 7 junction bases matches TRBD1. The DNA is TGTGCCAGCAGCGCGGACAACAGGGGTTCTAGATGGGTGGATGAGCAGTTCTTC. It translates as CASSADNRGSRWVDEQFF.